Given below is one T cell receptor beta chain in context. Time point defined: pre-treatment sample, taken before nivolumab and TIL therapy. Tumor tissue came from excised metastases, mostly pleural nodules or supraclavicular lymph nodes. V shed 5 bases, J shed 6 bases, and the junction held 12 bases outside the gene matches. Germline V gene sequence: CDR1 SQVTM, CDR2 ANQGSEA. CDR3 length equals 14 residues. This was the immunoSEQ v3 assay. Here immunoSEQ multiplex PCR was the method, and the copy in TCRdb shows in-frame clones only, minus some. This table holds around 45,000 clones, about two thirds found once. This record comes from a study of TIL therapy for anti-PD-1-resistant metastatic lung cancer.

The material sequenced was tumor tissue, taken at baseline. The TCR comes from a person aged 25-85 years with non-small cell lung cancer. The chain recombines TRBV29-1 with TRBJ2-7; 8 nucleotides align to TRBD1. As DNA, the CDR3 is TGCAGCGTTCTGTTATTGAGGACAGGGACCGAGCAGTACTTC. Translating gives CSVLLLRTGTEQYF.